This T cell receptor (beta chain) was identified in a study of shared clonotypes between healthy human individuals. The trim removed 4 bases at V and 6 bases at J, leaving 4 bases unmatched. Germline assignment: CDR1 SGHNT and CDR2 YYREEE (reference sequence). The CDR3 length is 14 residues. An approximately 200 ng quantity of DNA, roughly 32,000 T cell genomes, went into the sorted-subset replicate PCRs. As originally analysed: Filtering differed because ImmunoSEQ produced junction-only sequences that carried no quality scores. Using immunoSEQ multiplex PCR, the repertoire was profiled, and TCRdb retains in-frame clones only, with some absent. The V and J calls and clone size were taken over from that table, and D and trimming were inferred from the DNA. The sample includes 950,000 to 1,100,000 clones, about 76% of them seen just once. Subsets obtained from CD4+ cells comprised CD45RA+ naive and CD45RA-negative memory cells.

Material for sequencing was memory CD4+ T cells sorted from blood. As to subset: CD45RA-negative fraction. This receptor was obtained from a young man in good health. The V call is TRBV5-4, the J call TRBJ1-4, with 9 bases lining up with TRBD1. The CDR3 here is CASSVDRGDEKLFF. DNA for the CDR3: TGTGCCAGCAGCGTAGACAGGGGGGATGAAAAACTGTTTTTT.